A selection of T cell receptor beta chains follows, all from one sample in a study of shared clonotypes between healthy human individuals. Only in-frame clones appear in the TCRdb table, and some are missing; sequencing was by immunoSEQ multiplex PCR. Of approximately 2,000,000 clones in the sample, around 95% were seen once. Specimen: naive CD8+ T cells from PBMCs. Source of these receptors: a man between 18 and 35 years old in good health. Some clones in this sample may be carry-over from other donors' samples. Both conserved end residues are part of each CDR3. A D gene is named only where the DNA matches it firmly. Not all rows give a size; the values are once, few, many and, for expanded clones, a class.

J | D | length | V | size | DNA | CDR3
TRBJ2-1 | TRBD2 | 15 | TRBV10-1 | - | TGCGCCAGCGCCCTAAGCGGGAGCTCCTACAATGAGCAGTTCTTC | CASALSGSSYNEQFF
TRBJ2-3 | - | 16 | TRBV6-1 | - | TGTGCCAGCAGTGAATCGTCTGGCGGGGCCCCAGATACGCAGTGTTTT | CASSESSGGAPDTQCF
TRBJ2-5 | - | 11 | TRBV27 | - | TGTGCCAGCAGTTTTGGGGGGACCCAGTACTTC | CASSFGGTQYF
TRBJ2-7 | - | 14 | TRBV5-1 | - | TGCGCCAGCAGCTTGGCCCCGGCCCCCTACGAGCAGTACTTC | CASSLAPAPYEQYF
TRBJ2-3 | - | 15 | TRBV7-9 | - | TGTGCCAGCAGCCCTCCGGGGATAAGCACAGATACGCAGTATTTT | CASSPPGISTDTQYF
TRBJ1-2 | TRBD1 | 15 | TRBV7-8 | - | TGTGCCAGCAGCTTCACGTCCCGGGACAGCTATGGCTACACCTTC | CASSFTSRDSYGYTF
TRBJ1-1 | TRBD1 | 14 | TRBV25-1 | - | TGTGCCACGAGCTGGGGACAGGGAAATGAGCGGGCTTTCTTT | CATSWGQGNERAFF
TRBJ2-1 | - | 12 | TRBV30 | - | TGTGCCTGGAGTGTACTAGGTGCTGAGCAGTTCTTC | CAWSVLGAEQFF
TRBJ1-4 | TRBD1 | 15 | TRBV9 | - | TGTGCCAGCAGCAGGACAGGGGCGCATAATGAAAAACTGTTTTTT | CASSRTGAHNEKLFF
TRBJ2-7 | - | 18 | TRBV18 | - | TGTGCCAGCTCACCAGTCTTTGCAGTGACCGTCGTAGGAGGAGAGCAGTACTTC | CASSPVFAVTVVGGEQYF
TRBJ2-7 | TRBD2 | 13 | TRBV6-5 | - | TGTGCCAGCACGGCGGGAGGATCGTACGAGCAGTACTTC | CASTAGGSYEQYF
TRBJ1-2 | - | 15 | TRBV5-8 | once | TGTGCCAGCAGCTTCCGGACTCAGAAGGACTATGGCTACACCTTC | CASSFRTQKDYGYTF
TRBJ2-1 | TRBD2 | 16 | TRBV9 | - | TGTGCCAGCAGCGCCACTAGCGGGAGCTCCTACAATGAGCAGTTCTTC | CASSATSGSSYNEQFF
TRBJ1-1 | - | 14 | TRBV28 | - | TGTGCCAGCAGTTTACAAAACAGGGTGCCCGAAGCTTTCTTT | CASSLQNRVPEAFF
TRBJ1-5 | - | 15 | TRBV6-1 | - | TGTGCCAGCAGTGAATGGACAGACGATAATCAGCCCCAGCATTTT | CASSEWTDDNQPQHF
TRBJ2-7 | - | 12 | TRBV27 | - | TGTGCCACCCGATATGGCTCCTACGAGCAGTACTTC | CATRYGSYEQYF
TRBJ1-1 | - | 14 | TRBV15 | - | TGTGCCACCAGCAGTAGTCGTCGGTCCACTGAAGCTTTCTTT | CATSSSRRSTEAFF
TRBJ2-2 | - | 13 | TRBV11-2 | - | TGTGCCAGTAGAATAAGGGGCTTCGGGGAGCTGTTTTTT | CASRIRGFGELFF
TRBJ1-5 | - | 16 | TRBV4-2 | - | TGTGCCAGCAGCCTTACCCGGGGAGGGGGGAATCAGCCCCAGCATTTT | CASSLTRGGGNQPQHF
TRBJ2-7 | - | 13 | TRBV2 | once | TGTGCCAGCAGAATGAGGGCAACCTACGAGCAGTACTTC | CASRMRATYEQYF
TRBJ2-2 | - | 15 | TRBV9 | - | TGTGCCAGCAGCTTTTTTCCAGGGAGCACCGGGGAGCTGTTTTTT | CASSFFPGSTGELFF
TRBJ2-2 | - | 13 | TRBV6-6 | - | TGTGCCAGCAGTTACTCCCGGCCCGGGGAGCTGTTTTTT | CASSYSRPGELFF
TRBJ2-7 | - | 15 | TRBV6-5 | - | TGTGCCAGCAGCCTAGGGGATAGCGGCTCCTACGAGCAGTACTTC | CASSLGDSGSYEQYF
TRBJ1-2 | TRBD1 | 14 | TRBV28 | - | TGTGCCAGCAGTCGATACAGGACAGGGGAAGGCTACACCTTC | CASSRYRTGEGYTF
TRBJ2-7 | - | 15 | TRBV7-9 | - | TGTGCCAGCAGCTTAGCGGGGAAATTGACCTACGAGCAGTACTTC | CASSLAGKLTYEQYF
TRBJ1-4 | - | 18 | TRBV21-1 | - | TGTGCCAGCAGCAAAGGGGGATCTGGCACGGCAACTAATGAAAAACTGTTTTTT | CASSKGGSGTATNEKLFF
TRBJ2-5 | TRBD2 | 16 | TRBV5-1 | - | TGCGCCAGCAGCTTGGGGACTAGCGGGATCTGGGAGACCCAGTACTTC | CASSLGTSGIWETQYF
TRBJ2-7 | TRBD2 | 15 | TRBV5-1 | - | TGCGCCAGCAGCTTGGATCCTAGCGGAGAGTACGAGCAGTACTTC | CASSLDPSGEYEQYF
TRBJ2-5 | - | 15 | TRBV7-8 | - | TGTGCCAGCAGCTTAGAACGGCACCCCCAAGAGACCCAGTACTTC | CASSLERHPQETQYF
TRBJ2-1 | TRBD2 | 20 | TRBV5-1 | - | TGCGCCAGCAGCTCCACACACCTCCCGAAACGGACTAGCAGGGACAATGAGCAGTTCTTC | CASSSTHLPKRTSRDNEQFF
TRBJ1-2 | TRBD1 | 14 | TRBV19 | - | TGTGCCAGTAGTACCCCGGACAGGCCCTTTGGCTACACCTTC | CASSTPDRPFGYTF
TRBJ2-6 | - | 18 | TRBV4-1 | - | TGCGCCAGCAGCCCGCGACTACAGGGTGTTGCTGGGGCCAACGTCCTGACTTTC | CASSPRLQGVAGANVLTF
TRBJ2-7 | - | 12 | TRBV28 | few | TGTGCCAGCAGCACGGCCAGGTACGAGCAGTACTTC | CASSTARYEQYF
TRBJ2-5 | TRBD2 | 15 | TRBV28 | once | TGTGCCAGCAGTCCCATCCGGGGGCGGGAGGTGGCCCAGTACTTC | CASSPIRGREVAQYF
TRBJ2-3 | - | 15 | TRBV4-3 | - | TGCGCCAGCAGCCTACGGAATGGGGGCACAGATACGCAGTATTTT | CASSLRNGGTDTQYF
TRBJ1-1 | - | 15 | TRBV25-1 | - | TGTGCCAGCAGTGGACCCGGGACCGGGGCTCCTGAAGCTTTCTTT | CASSGPGTGAPEAFF
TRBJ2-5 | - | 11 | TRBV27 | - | TGTGCCACCTCTACCGGGGAGACCCAGTACTTC | CATSTGETQYF
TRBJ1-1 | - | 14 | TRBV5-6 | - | TGTGCCAGCAGCTTGTTGAGAGGGTTCGCTGAAGCTTTCTTT | CASSLLRGFAEAFF
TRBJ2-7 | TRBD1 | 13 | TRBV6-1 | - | TGTGCCTGCTGGGACAGGGGGACCTACGAGCAGTACTTC | CACWDRGTYEQYF
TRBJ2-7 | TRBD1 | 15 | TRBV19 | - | TGTGCCAGTAGTATCGGGGACAGGGAGGTCTACGAGCAGTACTTC | CASSIGDREVYEQYF
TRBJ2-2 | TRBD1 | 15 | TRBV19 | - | TGTGCCAGTAGTATTGGTCAGGGGGCGACCGGGGAGCTGTTTTTT | CASSIGQGATGELFF
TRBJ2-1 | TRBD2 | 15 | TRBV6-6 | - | TGTGCCAGCAGTTACGCGGGACTAGTTCGCAATGAGCAGTTCTTC | CASSYAGLVRNEQFF
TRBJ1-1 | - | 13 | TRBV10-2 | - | TGCGCCAGCAGCGACGGATGGAACACTGAAGCTTTCTTT | CASSDGWNTEAFF
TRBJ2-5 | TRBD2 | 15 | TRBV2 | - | TGTGCCAGCAGTGGGACTAGCGGGAGTAAGGAGACCCAGTACTTC | CASSGTSGSKETQYF
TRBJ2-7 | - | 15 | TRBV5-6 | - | TGTGCCAGCAGCCCTAGGTTGGGGATGGAGAGGGAGCAGTACTTC | CASSPRLGMEREQYF
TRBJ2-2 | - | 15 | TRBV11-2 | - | TGTGCCAGCAGCAGGGAGAGTCTGGGGGCCGGGGAGCTGTTTTTT | CASSRESLGAGELFF
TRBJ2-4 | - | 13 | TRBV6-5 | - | TGTGCCAGCAGTCCCCCCCGGGGAAACATTCAGTACTTC | CASSPPRGNIQYF
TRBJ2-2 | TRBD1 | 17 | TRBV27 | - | TGTGCCAGCAGTATCACCGGGACAGGGGGACACACCGGGGAGCTGTTTTTT | CASSITGTGGHTGELFF
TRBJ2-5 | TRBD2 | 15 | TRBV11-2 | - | TGTGCCAGCAGCTCCCGCGCGGGGGACCAAGAGACCCAGTACTTC | CASSSRAGDQETQYF
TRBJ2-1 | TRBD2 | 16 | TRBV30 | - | TGTGCCTCCCACGGGGCGCTAGCGGGTCTTTACAATGAGCAGTTCTTC | CASHGALAGLYNEQFF
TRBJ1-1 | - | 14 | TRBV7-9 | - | TGTGCCAGCAGCTTAGTATTGCCGAACACTGAAGCTTTCTTT | CASSLVLPNTEAFF
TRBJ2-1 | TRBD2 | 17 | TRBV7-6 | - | TGTGCCAGCAGCTTAGTAGGGGGACTAGCGGTAGACAATGAGCAGTTCTTC | CASSLVGGLAVDNEQFF
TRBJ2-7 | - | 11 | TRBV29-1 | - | TGCAGCGCAGTGGGGACCTACGAGCAGTACTTC | CSAVGTYEQYF
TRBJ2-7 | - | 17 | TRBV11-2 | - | TGTGCCAGCAGCTTATTCACTCGTCGCGTCTCTACCTACGAGCAGTACTTC | CASSLFTRRVSTYEQYF
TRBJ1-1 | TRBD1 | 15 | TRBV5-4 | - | TGTGCCAGCAGCAAGGACAGGGTTCGGGATACTGAAGCTTTCTTT | CASSKDRVRDTEAFF
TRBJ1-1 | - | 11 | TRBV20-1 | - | TGCAGTGCTATAAGTTCGGTTGAAGCTTTCTTT | CSAISSVEAFF
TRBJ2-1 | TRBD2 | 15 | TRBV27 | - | TGTGCCAGCGGGATTAGCGGGAGATCCTACAATGAGCAGTTCTTC | CASGISGRSYNEQFF
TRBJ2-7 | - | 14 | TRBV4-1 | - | TGCGCCAGCAGCCAAGAGGCTTACTCCTACGAGCAGTACTTC | CASSQEAYSYEQYF
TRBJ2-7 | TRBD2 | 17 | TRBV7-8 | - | TGTGCCAGCAGCTTAGGGCTAGCGGGAGGGCCCTCCTACGAGCAGTACTTC | CASSLGLAGGPSYEQYF